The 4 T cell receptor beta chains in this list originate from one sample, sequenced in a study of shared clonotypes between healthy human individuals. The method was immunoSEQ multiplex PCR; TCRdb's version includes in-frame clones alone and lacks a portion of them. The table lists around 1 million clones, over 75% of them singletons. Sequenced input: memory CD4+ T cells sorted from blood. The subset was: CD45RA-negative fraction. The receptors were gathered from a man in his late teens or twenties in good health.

The CDR3 loop is CASSYGGSGNTIYF. The CDR3, as DNA: TGTGCCAGTAGTTACGGGGGCTCTGGAAACACCATATATTTT. The chain links TRBV19 to TRBJ1-3; tentative D call: TRBD1 (5 bases). V was shortened by 5 bases and J by 0 bases, with 8 bases between the two germline ends. CDR3 length: 14 amino acids. The germline CDR1 and CDR2 sequences are LNHDA and SQIVND (reference sequence).

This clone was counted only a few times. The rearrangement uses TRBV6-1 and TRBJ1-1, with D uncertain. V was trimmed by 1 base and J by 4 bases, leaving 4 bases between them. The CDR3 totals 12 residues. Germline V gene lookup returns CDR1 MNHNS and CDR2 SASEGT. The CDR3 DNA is TGTGCCAGCAGTGAAGTTTTCACTGAAGCTTTCTTT. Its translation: CASSEVFTEAFF.

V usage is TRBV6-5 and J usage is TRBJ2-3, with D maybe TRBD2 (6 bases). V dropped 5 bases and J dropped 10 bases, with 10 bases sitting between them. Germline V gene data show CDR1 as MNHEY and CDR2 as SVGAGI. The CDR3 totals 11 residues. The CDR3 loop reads CASSTGSAQYF. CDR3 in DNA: TGTGCCAGCAGTACCGGGAGTGCGCAGTATTTT.

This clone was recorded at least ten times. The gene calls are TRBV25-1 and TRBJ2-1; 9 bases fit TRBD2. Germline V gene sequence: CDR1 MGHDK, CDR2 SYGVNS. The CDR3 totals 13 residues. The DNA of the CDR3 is TGTGGAGTGTCTAGCGGGAAACCCAATGAGCAGTTCTTC. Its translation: CGVSSGKPNEQFF. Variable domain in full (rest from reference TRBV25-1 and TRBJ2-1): EADIYQTPRYLVIGTGKKITLECSQTMGHDKMYWYQQDPGMELHLIHYSYGVNSTEKGDLSSESTVSRIRTEHFPLTLESARPSHTSQYLCGVSSGKPNEQFFGPGTRLTVL.